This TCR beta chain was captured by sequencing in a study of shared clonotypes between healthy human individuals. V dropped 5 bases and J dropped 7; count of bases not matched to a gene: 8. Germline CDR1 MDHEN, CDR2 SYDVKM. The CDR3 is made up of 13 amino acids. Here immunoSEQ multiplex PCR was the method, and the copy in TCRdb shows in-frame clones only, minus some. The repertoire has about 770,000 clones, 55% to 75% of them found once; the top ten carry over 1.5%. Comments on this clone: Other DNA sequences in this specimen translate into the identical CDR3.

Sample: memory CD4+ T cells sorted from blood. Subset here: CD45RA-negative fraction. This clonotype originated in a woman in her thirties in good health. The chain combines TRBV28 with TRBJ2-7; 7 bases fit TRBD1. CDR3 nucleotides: TGTGCCAGCAGTCCTAACAGGGGATGGGAGCAGTACTTC. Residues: CASSPNRGWEQYF.